These 16 T cell receptor beta chains originate from one sample sequenced in a study of OX40 agonist ivuxolimab in advanced cancers. Assay used: immunoSEQ multiplex PCR; TCRdb lists only in-frame clones, some missing. This table holds about 19,000 clones, roughly 78% found once. Sequenced here: CD4+ or CD8+ T cells sorted from blood, sampled in a trial of the OX40 agonist ivuxolimab. These receptors came from an adult with an advanced solid tumor such as melanoma, head and neck, liver or kidney cancer.

The J gene is TRBJ2-1, the V gene TRBV7-2; no clear D. CDR1 is SGHTA and CDR2 is FQGNSA in the germline V gene. V lost 3 bases to trimming and J lost 7 bases, with 10 bases between them. This CDR3 has 13 amino acids. This CDR3 is CASSLFRLNEQFF. CDR3 in DNA: TGTGCCAGCAGCTTGTTCAGGCTAAATGAGCAGTTCTTC.

The V call is TRBV14, the J call TRBJ1-2; maybe TRBD1 (5 bases). The CDR3 extends over 16 amino acids. Looked up from germline, CDR1 is SGHDN and CDR2 is FVKESK. Trimming removed 6 bases at V and 6 bases at J, with 23 bases between. The CDR3 DNA sequence: TGTGCCAGCAGAGAATTCATCGAGGGACCCTCGGATGGCTACACCTTC. Translation gives CASREFIEGPSDGYTF.

The J gene is TRBJ1-2, the V gene TRBV27, with unresolved D. V was trimmed by 2 bases and J by 3 bases, leaving 10 bases between them. The CDR3 runs to 14 residues. The germline V gene has CDR1 MNHEY and CDR2 SMNVEV (reference sequence). In nucleotides, the CDR3 is TGTGCCAGCAGTTTAGCTAGGAGCGACTATGGCTACACCTTC. Protein sequence: CASSLARSDYGYTF.

The chain joins TRBV6-1 to TRBJ1-5, with D maybe TRBD1 (5 bases). Trimming shortened V by 0 bases and J by 6 bases, and 18 bases separated the two germline ends. The V gene's germline CDR1 is MNHNS and CDR2 SASEGT. The CDR3 spans 17 residues. Written as DNA, the CDR3 is TGTGCCAGCAGTGAAGCGCGAAGGCAGGGAGGCGGTCAGCCCCAGCATTTT. It encodes CASSEARRQGGGQPQHF.

J is TRBJ1-6 and V is TRBV7-2, with TRBD1 as a possible D gene (5 bases). Germline V gives CDR1 SGHTA, CDR2 FQGNSA. CDR3 length: 17 residues. V was clipped by 6 bases and J by 0 bases, with 15 bases between them. As DNA, the CDR3 is TGTGCCAGCAGTTCCCGGACATTCCCCTCCTATAATTCACCCCTCCACTTT. This translates into CASSSRTFPSYNSPLHF.

The V call is TRBV4-3, the J call TRBJ2-1, with D perhaps assigned TRBD1 or TRBD2 (5 bases each). CDR1 is LGHNA and CDR2 is YSLEER in the germline V gene. The CDR3 is 17 amino acids. The V gene lost 0 bases and the J gene lost 3 bases, with 15 bases spanning the gap. The CDR3 is CASSQELPEGIYNEQFF. The CDR3 DNA follows: TGCGCCAGCAGCCAAGAACTCCCAGAGGGGATCTACAATGAGCAGTTCTTC.

The rearrangement links TRBV4-1 to TRBJ2-7; D not resolved. The CDR3 covers 15 residues. Germline V gene data show CDR1 as MGHRA and CDR2 as YSYEKL. Trimming cost V 0 bases and J 2 bases, with 11 bases left between them. The CDR3: CASSQDLKETYEQYF. Here the CDR3 DNA reads TGCGCCAGCAGCCAAGATCTAAAGGAGACCTACGAGCAGTACTTC.

This chain links TRBV11-2 with TRBJ1-1; D perhaps matches TRBD1 (5 bases). Germline V gene lookup returns CDR1 SGHAT and CDR2 FQNNGV. This CDR3 contains 13 residues. Between the trimmed V and J ends, which lost 4 bases and 5 bases, there was a span of 11 bases. Here the CDR3 DNA reads TGTGCCAGCAGCTCTCAGGGATGGACTGAAGCTTTCTTT. It is translated as CASSSQGWTEAFF.

V is TRBV11-2 and J is TRBJ1-4, with a weak D call TRBD1 (5 bases). Germline V gene data show CDR1 as SGHAT and CDR2 as FQNNGV. The CDR3 sequence is 16 residues long. Trimming stripped 5 bases from V and 3 bases from J, with 16 bases between. The CDR3 loop reads CASSPSPGGPNEKLFF. The CDR3 coding sequence is TGTGCCAGCAGCCCCTCTCCCGGGGGTCCTAATGAAAAACTGTTTTTT.

This clone was seen a single time. The V call is TRBV27, the J call TRBJ2-7, with a tentative D call TRBD2 (6 bases). V was clipped by 5 bases and J by 3 bases, with 11 bases between them. CDR3 size: 13 residues. CDR1 is MNHEY and CDR2 is SMNVEV in the germline V gene (reference sequence). The CDR3 reads CASSPGVVYEQYF. The CDR3 DNA reads as TGTGCCAGCAGTCCGGGGGTAGTCTACGAGCAGTACTTC.

V is TRBV14 and J is TRBJ1-2; D may be TRBD1 (6 bases). The length of the CDR3 is 15 residues. V lost 0 bases, J lost 2 bases, and 10 bases lay in between. The germline gives CDR1 SGHDN, CDR2 FVKESK. CDR3 region: CASSQENRENYGYTF. In nucleotides, the CDR3 is TGTGCCAGCAGCCAAGAGAACAGGGAGAACTATGGCTACACCTTC.

This rearrangement joins TRBV27 to TRBJ2-2; TRBD2 aligns across 8 bases. Germline loops: CDR1 MNHEY, CDR2 SMNVEV (reference sequence). This CDR3 comprises 17 residues. The trim removed 2 bases at V and 2 bases at J, leaving 7 bases unmatched. The CDR3 region is CASSLTGGSSNTGELFF. The CDR3 bases are TGTGCCAGCAGTTTAACGGGGGGGTCCTCCAACACCGGGGAGCTGTTTTTT.

This clone showed up just a few times. The chain joins TRBV5-4 to TRBJ2-7; D not certain. The CDR3 is 11 amino acids. Trimming took off 4 bases at V and 2 bases at J, with 4 bases between the two ends. The germline V gene encodes CDR1 SGHNT and CDR2 YYREEE (reference sequence). CDR3 sequence: CASSAAYEQYF. CDR3 DNA: TGTGCCAGCAGCGCCGCCTACGAGCAGTACTTC.

The rearrangement uses TRBV25-1 and TRBJ1-1; tentative D call: TRBD1 (5 bases). Germline assignment: CDR1 MGHDK and CDR2 SYGVNS. The CDR3 is 14 residues long. V was trimmed by 8 bases and J by 6 bases, leaving 19 bases between them. Here the CDR3 DNA reads TGTGCCAGCTTGTCGGGCCGGGACGTCGCTGAAGCTTTCTTT. Amino acid sequence: CASLSGRDVAEAFF.

The chain recombines TRBV14 with TRBJ1-1, with D tentatively TRBD1 (5 bases). Trimming left V 1 base short and J 3 bases short, with 18 bases between. CDR3 length: 17 residues. Germline values: CDR1 SGHDN, CDR2 FVKESK. CDR3 region: CASSQAGLQGRYTEAFF. The CDR3 DNA reads TGTGCCAGCAGCCAAGCAGGGTTGCAGGGACGTTACACTGAAGCTTTCTTT.

The genes are TRBV5-8 and TRBJ2-1, with 8 bases matching TRBD1. Germline V gene data show CDR1 as SGHTS and CDR2 as YDEGEE. The trim removed 0 bases at V and 7 bases at J, leaving 0 bases unmatched. The length of the CDR3 is 13 residues. CDR3 sequence: CASSLGQGNEQFF. CDR3 in DNA: TGTGCCAGCAGCTTGGGACAGGGGAATGAGCAGTTCTTC.